The 12 T cell receptor beta chains reported below all come from one sample, sequenced in a study of cytomegalovirus exposure and HLA in healthy donors. Primers included in the PCR were 60 Vbeta and 13 Jbeta primers. Method: immunoSEQ multiplex PCR; TCRdb's copy keeps in-frame clones and lacks some. The sample holds 160,000 or so clones, roughly 80% seen once. Sequencing was performed on PBMCs. The receptors derive from a man aged 40-50 years in good health and CMV-seronegative.

V is TRBV7-9 and J is TRBJ2-7; 10 nucleotides match TRBD2. The junction had 4 bases not matched to a gene; V was cut back by 6 bases and J by 2 bases. Germline CDR1 SEHNR, CDR2 FQNEAQ (reference sequence). CDR3 length: 14 amino acids. The CDR3, as DNA: TGTGCCAGCAGTTCCGGGACTAGCGCCTACGAGCAGTACTTC. This translates into CASSSGTSAYEQYF.

This clone was picked up one time. The DNA for the CDR3 is TGTGCCAGCAGCAGGCAGGGACTAGCGGGATTGGATGAGCAGTTCTTC. This gives the protein CASSRQGLAGLDEQFF. The chain employs TRBV7-3 and TRBJ2-1; TRBD2 matches 13 bases. This CDR3 is 16 amino acids long. The germline gives CDR1 SGHTA, CDR2 FQGTGA. V lost 5 bases, J lost 8 bases, and 9 bases stayed unmatched.

This clone was seen only a few times. Other DNA sequences in the same sample also yield this CDR3. This chain joins TRBV18 and TRBJ2-7; the match to TRBD1 covers 7 bases. The CDR3 is 14 residues long. V shed 0 bases, J shed 2 bases, and the junction held 1 base outside the gene matches. The germline V gene has CDR1 KGHSH and CDR2 LQKENI. DNA of the CDR3: TGTGCCAGCTCACCACCGGACAGGCCCTACGAGCAGTACTTC. Its translation: CASSPPDRPYEQYF. Full variable domain (remainder filled in from reference TRBV18 and TRBJ2-7): NAGVMQNPRHLVRRRGQEARLRCSPMKGHSHVYWYRQLPEEGLKFMVYLQKENIIDESGMPKERFSAEFPKEGPSILRIQQVVRGDSAAYFCASSPPDRPYEQYFGPGTRLTVT.

CDR3 DNA: TGTGCCAGCAGCCAAGTGGCGGTCCAGAACACTGAAGCTTTCTTT. This sequence encodes CASSQVAVQNTEAFF. The chain links TRBV4-2 to TRBJ1-1, with unresolved D. Trimming took off 1 base at V and 1 base at J, with 10 bases between the two ends. Germline-derived CDR1 and CDR2 are LGHNA and YNFKEQ. The CDR3 sequence is 15 residues long.

This clone was seen once. J is TRBJ2-3 and V is TRBV7-2; D unresolved. From germline, CDR1 is SGHTA and CDR2 FQGNSA. V lost 7 bases, J lost 8 bases, and 10 bases lay in between. This CDR3 region has 11 residues. The CDR3 protein is CASTLVGTQYF. The CDR3 DNA follows: TGTGCCAGCACCCTAGTAGGTACGCAGTATTTT.

In the case of this clone: Within the sample, other DNA sequences also encode this same CDR3. The V call is TRBV20-1, the J call TRBJ1-1; D unclear. CDR1 is DFQATT and CDR2 is SNEGSKA in the germline V gene (reference sequence). V was cut by 6 bases and J by 0 bases, with 5 bases left in between. This CDR3 spans 11 amino acids. CDR3 DNA sequence: TGCAGTGCAGCCGTGAACACTGAAGCTTTCTTT. Its translation: CSAAVNTEAFF.

The CDR3 protein is CASSKVVAGGTGELFF. Here the CDR3 DNA reads TGTGCCAGCAGCAAAGTGGTAGCGGGAGGGACCGGGGAGCTGTTTTTT. The V and J genes are TRBV7-2 and TRBJ2-2, with 11 bases aligning to TRBD2. Trimming at V came to 5 bases and at J to 5 bases, leaving 7 bases not matched to a gene. Germline values: CDR1 SGHTA, CDR2 FQGNSA. The CDR3 loop spans 16 amino acids.

V and J are TRBV10-3 and TRBJ2-5; 10 bases line up with TRBD2. The trim removed 3 bases at V and 2 bases at J, leaving 15 bases unmatched. Germline V gene sequence: CDR1 ENHRY, CDR2 SYGVKD. CDR3 size: 19 residues. The CDR3 here is CAISDGLGVAGGQQETQYF. CDR3 sequence (DNA): TGTGCCATCAGTGATGGTCTTGGGGTAGCGGGGGGACAGCAAGAGACCCAGTACTTC.

V gene TRBV11-2 combines with J gene TRBJ2-1; possible D gene TRBD2, 6 bases. The germline V gene has CDR1 SGHAT and CDR2 FQNNGV. The CDR3 consists of 14 residues. V lost 0 bases and J lost 6, with 9 bases in between. The DNA of the CDR3 is TGTGCCAGCAGCTTAGAGCGGAGGGGCAATGAGCAGTTCTTC. Protein: CASSLERRGNEQFF. Full variable domain (rest looked up from reference TRBV11-2 and TRBJ2-1): EAGVAQSPRYKIIEKRQSVAFWCNPISGHATLYWYQQILGQGPKLLIQFQNNGVVDDSQLPKDRFSAERLKGVDSTLKIQPAKLEDSAVYLCASSLERRGNEQFFGPGTRLTVL.

The rearrangement links TRBV7-9 to TRBJ2-7, with TRBD2 as a possible D gene (6 bases). The CDR3 loop spans 13 amino acids. With 7 bases removed from V and 5 bases from J, the gap between germline ends came to 15 bases. CDR1 SEHNR and CDR2 FQNEAQ come from the germline V gene (reference sequence). This chain's CDR3 is CASTSRGGHEQYF. CDR3 DNA: TGTGCCAGCACCTCCCGGGGAGGCCACGAGCAGTACTTC.

This clone appeared a single time. CDR3 region: CASSLAGPTGELVGTEAFF. The CDR3 DNA reads TGCGCCAGCAGCTTGGCGGGGCCGACAGGGGAGTTGGTAGGAACTGAAGCTTTCTTT. The rearrangement links TRBV5-1 to TRBJ1-1; TRBD1 matches 8 bases. V trimming: 0 bases; J trimming: 5 bases; junction bases outside the gene matches: 18. The germline V gene has CDR1 SGHRS and CDR2 YFSETQ. The CDR3 covers 19 residues.

The gene calls are TRBV5-1 and TRBJ1-4; the match to TRBD1 covers 7 bases. The J segment lost 8 bases and the V segment lost 5 bases, leaving 6 bases of the junction unmatched. CDR1 is SGHRS, CDR2 YFSETQ, per germline. The CDR3 is 13 amino acids. CDR3 in amino acids: CASRQGIGEKLFF. Written as DNA, the CDR3 is TGCGCCAGCAGACAGGGGATAGGCGAAAAACTGTTTTTT.